This TCR beta chain derives from a study of T cells in localized non-small cell lung cancer. General study findings and limits: Uninvolved nearby lung showed the greatest T cell clonality, exceeding that found in tumor. In adjacent lung, a median around 50 of the top 100 tumor clones were found. The study linked higher blood T cell density to longer overall survival. Multi-region tumor sequencing was not done, so intratumor heterogeneity could not be excluded.

Comment on this clone: Its antigen remains unidentified. A junction boundary mismatches the germline segment, possibly from a read error.

This CDR3 comprises 15 residues. Germline CDR1 and CDR2: MNHNS and SASEGT. Method: immunoSEQ multiplex PCR; TCRdb's copy keeps in-frame clones and lacks some. The data show some 20,000 clones, with around 87% seen just once and more than 10% held by the top ten. This specimen was PBMCs, taken before any cancer treatment. The gene calls are TRBV6-1 and TRBJ1-3, with a weak D call TRBD1 (5 bases). This TCR was sampled from a man aged 35-69 years with stage II squamous cell lung carcinoma. Written as DNA, the CDR3 is TGTGCCAGCAGTGAAGATTCGGGGCAGGGAATCACCATATATTTT. This sequence encodes CASSEDSGQGITIYF.